Given below is one T cell receptor (beta chain) in context. The antigen it recognizes is unknown. No base qualities exist here, and no much larger clone lies one base off it. These data belong to a study of shared clonotypes between healthy human individuals (TCRdb year 2020). Looking at the study overall: The cohort comprised two women and a few men aged 18 to 49 years. Blood TCR repertoires of a handful of healthy adults were deeply sequenced to estimate repertoire size and the extent of clonotype sharing between individuals. For each donor, CD4 naive and CD4 memory were each given three plates, CD8 naive was given two plates, and CD8 memory was given one plate. Per donor, leukapheresis produced somewhere between about 0.94 and 10 billion PBMCs. To increase sequencing depth and limit assay-specific biases, TCR repertoire library preparation and sequencing were carried out by different laboratories using diverse techniques.

The donors were healthy, HIV-negative adults who had no recently reported acute infections or vaccinations. All donors were Caucasian adults living in Nashville, Tennessee, USA. CD4+ T cells were enriched through magnetic negative selection, after which naive cells were positively selected on CD45RA and the remaining negative fraction served as the memory subset. After blood collection by leukapheresis, PBMCs were isolated using Ficoll-Histopaque density gradient centrifugation and then cryopreserved in the vapor phase of liquid nitrogen. Analytical flow cytometry was used to check the purity and quantity of every magnetically sorted T cell population. From each sorted fraction, genomic DNA was isolated and quantified by UV absorbance on a Nanodrop 2000c. Using the deep immunoSEQ assay, multiplex PCR amplified TCR CDR3 regions from genomic DNA. For each cell subset, the extracted genomic DNA was distributed evenly across all wells of several immunoSEQ 96-well plates, and each plate served as one replicate. For sorted subsets, each replicate PCR was loaded with about 200 ng genomic DNA, equivalent to some 27,000 T cell genomes. The purified libraries were quantified using a Qubit 3.0 fluorometer, sized with a Bioanalyzer 2100, and then quantified again using the KAPA Library Quantification kit. Every immunoSEQ 96-well plate was sequenced on a dedicated single-read 150-cycle Illumina NextSeq 550 flow cell. The original methods were these. The immunoSEQ output contained only junctional sequences without quality scores, so filtering could not match that applied to full-length reads. Sequences were annotated with PyIR, a Python wrapper for IgBLAST v1.9, and V/J genes and CDR3 were assigned using IMGT germline references. Reads were removed for weak V/J assignments (E-value above 1e-6), missing CDR3, stop codons, out-of-frame junctions, or ambiguous translated residues. A V3J clonotype was defined by an identical inferred V gene, J gene, and CDR3 amino acid sequence. Percentage overlap between repertoires was calculated by dividing the number of shared unique clonotypes by the size of the smaller repertoire. Three approaches were used to assess repertoire richness: RTK rarefaction, the Chao1 estimator, and Recon v2.1 estimates of unobserved clonotypes. Generation probabilities for all TCRbeta clonotypes obtained by the gDNA method from a few donors were computed using OLGA. TCRdb's version of the immuneACCESS table is confined to in-frame rearrangements and falls short of the full clone set. An unresolved V gene accounts for under half of the shortfall where checked; the remainder is of unknown origin. Clone size and V and J calls were adopted from that table, with D and trimming inferred from the DNA. The sample table lists 1.4 million or so clones, 98% of them with a count of one. In total, the top ten clones hold over 0.3% of the sample.

What the research found in general, with its limitations: Naive subsets generally had larger estimated clonotype richness than memory subsets. Compared with non-shared clonotypes, the clonotypes found in all four sorted-subset donors had higher generation probabilities. The small number of donors limited the genetic and exposure-history diversity represented. Pairwise subsampling indicated that sequencing depth was expected to affect the degree of clonotype sharing among donors. Even with the large sequencing depth, rarefaction of the sorted-subset datasets indicated that sequencing was incomplete. When a handful of donors were compared, the shared fraction of clonotypes was about 5.4% for naive CD4, approximately 3.5% for naive CD8, 2% to 2.5% for memory CD4, and 0.35% to 0.4% for memory CD8. Sampling was limited to blood, and TCR repertoires in tissue likely differ from TCR repertoires in blood.

Trimming leaves V shorter by 3 bases and J shorter by 2 bases, with the junction holding 4 bases beyond the gene matches. Via the germline V gene, CDR1 is KGHSH and CDR2 LQKENI. The CDR3 runs 15 amino acids, cysteine and phenylalanine included. Kept here is only the CDR3 DNA, which spans 45 bases and is read in frame from base 1. This TCR came from a man aged 25 to 40 in good health. The sequencing sample was made of naive CD4+ T cells sorted from blood. Per the publication, the cell subset or site label means: CD45RA+ positively selected. The chain couples TRBV18 to TRBJ1-3; a stretch of 7 junction bases matches TRBD1. The CDR3 reads CASSPMTGPGNTIYF. The DNA reads TGTGCCAGCTCACCGATGACAGGGCCTGGAAACACCATATATTTT.